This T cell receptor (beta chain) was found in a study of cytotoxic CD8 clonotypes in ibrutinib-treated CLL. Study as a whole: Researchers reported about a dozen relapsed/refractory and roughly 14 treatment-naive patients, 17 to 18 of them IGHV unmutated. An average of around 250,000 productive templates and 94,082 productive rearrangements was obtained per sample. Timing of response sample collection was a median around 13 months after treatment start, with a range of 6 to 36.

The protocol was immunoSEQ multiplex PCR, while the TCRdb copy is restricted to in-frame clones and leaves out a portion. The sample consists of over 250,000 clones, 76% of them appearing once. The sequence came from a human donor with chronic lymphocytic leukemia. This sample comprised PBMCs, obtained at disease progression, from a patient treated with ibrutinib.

The CDR3 reads CASSAPSFFGTDTQYF. DNA for the CDR3: TGTGCCAGCAGTGCACCTAGTTTTTTCGGCACAGATACGCAGTATTTT. The chain uses TRBV6-1 and TRBJ2-3; unclear D gene. CDR3 size: 16 residues. Trimming cost V 4 bases and J 1 base, with 15 bases left between them. Per germline, CDR1 MNHNS and CDR2 SASEGT.